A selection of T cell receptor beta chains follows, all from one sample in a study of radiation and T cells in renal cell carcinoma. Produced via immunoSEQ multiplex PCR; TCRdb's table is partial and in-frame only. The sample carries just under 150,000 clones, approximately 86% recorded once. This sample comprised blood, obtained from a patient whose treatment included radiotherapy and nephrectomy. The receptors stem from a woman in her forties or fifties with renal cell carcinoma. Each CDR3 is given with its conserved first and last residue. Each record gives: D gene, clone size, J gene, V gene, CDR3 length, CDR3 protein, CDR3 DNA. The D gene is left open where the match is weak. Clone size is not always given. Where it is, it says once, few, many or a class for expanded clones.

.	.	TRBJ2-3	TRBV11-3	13	CASSLGPGDTQYF	TGTGCCAGCAGCTTAGGCCCAGGAGATACGCAGTATTTT
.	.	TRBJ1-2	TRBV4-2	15	CASSQGNAWSYGYTF	TGTGCCAGCAGCCAAGGTAACGCCTGGAGCTATGGCTACACCTTC
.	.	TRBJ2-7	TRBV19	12	CASSTGTEDQYF	TGTGCCAGTAGTACCGGGACGGAGGATCAGTACTTC
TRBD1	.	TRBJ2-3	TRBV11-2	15	CASSFGTVYTDTQYF	TGTGCCAGCAGCTTCGGGACAGTTTACACAGATACGCAGTATTTT
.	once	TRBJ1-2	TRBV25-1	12	CASSEYLSGYTF	TGTGCCAGCAGTGAATATCTCTCCGGCTACACCTTC
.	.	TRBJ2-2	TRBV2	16	CASSELGTQTTGELFF	TGTGCCAGCAGTGAGTTGGGGACCCAAACGACCGGGGAGCTGTTTTTT
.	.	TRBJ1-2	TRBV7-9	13	CASSSTNNYGYTF	TGTGCCAGCAGCTCTACGAATAACTATGGCTACACCTTC
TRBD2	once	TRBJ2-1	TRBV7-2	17	CASSSGSGGSSYNEQFF	TGTGCCAGCAGCTCGGGAAGCGGGGGAAGCTCCTACAATGAGCAGTTCTTC
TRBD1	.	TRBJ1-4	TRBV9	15	CASSVETGREEKLFF	TGTGCCAGCAGCGTCGAGACAGGGAGGGAAGAAAAACTGTTTTTT
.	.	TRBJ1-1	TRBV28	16	CASSLYSGGVGTEAFF	TGTGCCAGCAGTCTATACTCGGGGGGGGTTGGGACTGAAGCTTTCTTT
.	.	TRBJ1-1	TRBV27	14	CASSTQDRNTEAFF	TGTGCCAGCAGTACCCAGGACCGGAACACTGAAGCTTTCTTT
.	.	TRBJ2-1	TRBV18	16	CASSPGGTVSYNEQFF	TGTGCCAGCTCACCTGGAGGGACAGTCTCCTACAATGAGCAGTTCTTC
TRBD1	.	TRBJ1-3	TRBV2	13	CASRGTAGNTIYF	TGTGCCAGCAGGGGGACAGCTGGAAACACCATATATTTT
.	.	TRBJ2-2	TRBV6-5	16	CASSWGWSGDAGELFF	TGTGCCAGCAGTTGGGGGTGGTCAGGGGACGCCGGGGAGCTGTTTTTT
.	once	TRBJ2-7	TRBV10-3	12	CAIRVNRDEQYF	TGTGCCATCAGGGTAAACAGAGACGAGCAGTACTTC
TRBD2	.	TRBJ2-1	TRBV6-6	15	CASSTAGGPTYEQFF	TGTGCCAGCAGTACCGCGGGGGGCCCTACGTATGAGCAGTTCTTC
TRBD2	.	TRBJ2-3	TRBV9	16	CASSVAAGGPSDTQYF	TGTGCCAGCAGCGTAGCGGCGGGAGGGCCATCAGATACGCAGTATTTT
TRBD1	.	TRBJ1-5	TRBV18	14	CASSSGTGLQPQHF	TGTGCCAGCTCTTCCGGGACAGGGCTTCAGCCCCAGCATTTT
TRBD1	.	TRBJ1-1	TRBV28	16	CASSSGTAPINTEAFF	TGTGCCAGCAGTTCCGGGACAGCTCCAATAAACACTGAAGCTTTCTTT
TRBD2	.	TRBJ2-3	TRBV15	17	CATSTTYGAGGPDTQYF	TGTGCCACCAGCACAACTTACGGAGCGGGAGGGCCAGATACGCAGTATTTT
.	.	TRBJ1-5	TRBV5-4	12	CASSLGSQPQHF	TGTGCCAGCAGCTTGGGTAGTCAGCCCCAGCATTTT
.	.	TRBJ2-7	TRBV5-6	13	CASSLETQNEQYF	TGTGCCAGCAGCTTGGAGACACAGAACGAGCAGTACTTC
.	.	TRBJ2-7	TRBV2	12	CASTQDGYEQYF	TGTGCCAGCACCCAGGACGGTTACGAGCAGTACTTC
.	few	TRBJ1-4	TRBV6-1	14	CASSGMRTDEKLFF	TGTGCCAGCAGTGGCATGAGGACAGATGAAAAACTGTTTTTT
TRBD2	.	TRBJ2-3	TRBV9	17	CASSVGSGSGVTDTQYF	TGTGCCAGCAGCGTAGGGTCCGGTAGCGGGGTTACAGATACGCAGTATTTT
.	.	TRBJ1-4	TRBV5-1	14	CASSLGQRGEKLFF	TGCGCCAGCAGCTTGGGACAGCGAGGTGAAAAACTGTTTTTT
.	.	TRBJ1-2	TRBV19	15	CASSIDLWETYGYTF	TGTGCCAGTAGTATAGATCTTTGGGAGACCTATGGCTACACCTTC
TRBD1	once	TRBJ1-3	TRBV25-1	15	CASRIGTGYGNTIYF	TGTGCCAGCAGAATCGGGACAGGGTATGGAAACACCATATATTTT
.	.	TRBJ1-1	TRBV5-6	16	CASSLVPGWKDTEAFF	TGTGCCAGCAGCTTGGTTCCAGGGTGGAAGGACACTGAAGCTTTCTTT
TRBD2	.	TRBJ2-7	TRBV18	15	CASHMRAGEGFEQYF	TGTGCCAGCCATATGCGAGCGGGAGAAGGGTTCGAGCAGTACTTC
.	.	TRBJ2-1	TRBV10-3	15	CAISPQINSYNEQFF	TGTGCCATCAGTCCGCAAATCAACTCCTACAATGAGCAGTTCTTC
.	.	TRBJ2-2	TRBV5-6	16	CASSFLREKITGELFF	TGTGCCAGCAGCTTTCTGCGGGAAAAGATCACCGGGGAGCTGTTTTTT
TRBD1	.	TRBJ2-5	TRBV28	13	CASSRTGGETQYF	TGTGCCAGCAGCCGGACAGGGGGGGAGACCCAGTACTTC
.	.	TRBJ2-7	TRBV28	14	CASSLANPPYEQYF	TGTGCCAGCAGTTTGGCGAATCCACCCTACGAGCAGTACTTC
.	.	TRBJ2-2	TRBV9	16	CASSPGVGANTGELFF	TGTGCCAGCAGCCCGGGGGTGGGAGCAAACACCGGGGAGCTGTTTTTT
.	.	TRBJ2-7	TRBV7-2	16	CASSYPRGRGGYEQYF	TGTGCCAGCAGCTACCCCAGGGGGCGGGGGGGCTACGAGCAGTACTTC
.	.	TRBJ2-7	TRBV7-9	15	CASSLGRDPWDEQYF	TGTGCCAGCAGCTTAGGGAGGGATCCTTGGGACGAGCAGTACTTC
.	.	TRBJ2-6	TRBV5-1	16	CASSWDGSSGANVLTF	TGCGCCAGCAGCTGGGACGGATCCTCTGGGGCCAACGTCCTGACTTTC
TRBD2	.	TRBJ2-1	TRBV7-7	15	CASSFSGGAGDEQFF	TGTGCCAGCAGCTTTAGCGGGGGGGCCGGGGATGAGCAGTTCTTC
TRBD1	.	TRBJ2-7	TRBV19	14	CASSKQGETYEQYF	TGTGCCAGTAGTAAACAGGGGGAGACCTACGAGCAGTACTTC
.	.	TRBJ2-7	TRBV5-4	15	CASSFTHQSSYEQYF	TGTGCCAGCAGCTTTACACACCAAAGCTCCTACGAGCAGTACTTC
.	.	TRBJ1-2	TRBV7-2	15	CASSSGTHSNYGYTF	TGTGCCAGCAGCTCAGGGACACACTCTAACTATGGCTACACCTTC
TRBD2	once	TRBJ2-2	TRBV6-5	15	CASGASGRPTGELFF	TGTGCCTCCGGGGCCAGCGGGAGGCCGACCGGGGAGCTGTTTTTT
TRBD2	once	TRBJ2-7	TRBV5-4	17	CASSSPGGGGAPYEQYF	TGTGCCAGCAGCTCGCCCGGCGGCGGGGGAGCCCCCTACGAGCAGTACTTC
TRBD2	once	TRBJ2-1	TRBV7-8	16	CASSSRTSGSDNEQFF	TGTGCCAGCAGCTCCCGGACTAGCGGGAGTGACAATGAGCAGTTCTTC
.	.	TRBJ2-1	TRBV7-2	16	CASRTSGLYSYNEQFF	TGTGCCAGCAGGACCTCGGGACTGTATTCCTACAATGAGCAGTTCTTC
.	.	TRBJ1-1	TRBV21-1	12	CASSKSDTEAFF	TGTGCCAGCAGCAAATCTGACACTGAAGCTTTCTTT
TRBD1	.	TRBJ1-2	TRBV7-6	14	CASSRTPLGQGCTF	TGTGCCAGCAGCCGTACCCCGCTCGGACAGGGCTGCACCTTC
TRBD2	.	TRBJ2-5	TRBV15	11	CATGGGETQYF	TGTGCCACCGGGGGAGGGGAGACCCAGTACTTC
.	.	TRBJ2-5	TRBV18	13	CASSPGAENTQYF	TGTGCCAGCTCACCAGGGGCTGAGAACACCCAGTACTTC
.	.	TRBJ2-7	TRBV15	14	CATSRDNGPYEQYF	TGTGCCACCAGCAGAGATAACGGGCCCTACGAGCAGTACTTC
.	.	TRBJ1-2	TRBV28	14	CASRPGGRPYGYTF	TGTGCCAGCAGGCCCGGGGGGAGGCCGTATGGCTACACCTTC
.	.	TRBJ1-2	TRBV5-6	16	CASSYDVTSGGYGYTF	TGTGCCAGCAGCTACGATGTTACCTCCGGCGGCTATGGCTACACCTTC
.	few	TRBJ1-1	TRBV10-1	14	CASSVGTQNTEAFF	TGCGCCAGCAGTGTGGGGACACAGAACACTGAAGCTTTCTTT
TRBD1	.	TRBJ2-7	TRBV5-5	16	CASSTRTGGVFYEQYF	TGTGCCAGCAGCACCCGGACAGGGGGAGTATTCTACGAGCAGTACTTC